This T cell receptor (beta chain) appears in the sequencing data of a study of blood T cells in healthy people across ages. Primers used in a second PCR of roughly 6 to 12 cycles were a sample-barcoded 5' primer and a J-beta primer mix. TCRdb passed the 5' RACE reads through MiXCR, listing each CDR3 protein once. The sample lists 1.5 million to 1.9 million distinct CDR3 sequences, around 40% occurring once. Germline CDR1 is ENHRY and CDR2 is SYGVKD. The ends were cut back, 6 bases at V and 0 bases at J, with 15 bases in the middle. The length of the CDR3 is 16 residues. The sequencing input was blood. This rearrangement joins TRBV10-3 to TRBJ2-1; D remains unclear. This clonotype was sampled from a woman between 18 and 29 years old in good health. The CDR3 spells CAISEGRTISYNEQFF. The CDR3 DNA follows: TGTGCCATCAGCGAAGGACGGACCATCTCCTACAATGAGCAGTTCTTC.